Below are 32 T cell receptor beta chains sequenced from a single sample in a study of cytomegalovirus exposure and HLA in healthy donors. 60 Vbeta and 13 Jbeta primers were used in PCR. Some clones are missing from TCRdb's copy, which holds only in-frame ones; the method was immunoSEQ multiplex PCR. This sample yields some 220,000 clones, of which more than 60% are seen a single time; less than 3% belongs to the top ten. Sequenced sample: PBMCs. These receptors all stem from a woman aged 60-75 years in good health and CMV-seropositive.

This chain links TRBV7-2 with TRBJ2-1, with TRBD2 identical over 7 bases. Trimming removed 6 bases from V and 7 bases from J; junction bases left unmatched: 6. There are 13 residues in the CDR3. CDR1 SGHTA and CDR2 FQGNSA come from the germline V gene. Here the CDR3 reads CASRNLAANEQFF. CDR3 nucleotide sequence: TGTGCCAGCAGAAATCTAGCGGCGAATGAGCAGTTCTTC.

The rearrangement links TRBV29-1 to TRBJ2-5; 10 nucleotides align to TRBD2. V shed 7 bases, J shed 9 bases, and the junction held 17 bases outside the gene matches. This CDR3 region has 15 residues. Germline lookup yields CDR1 SQVTM and CDR2 ANQGSEA. CDR3 protein: CSGTRDSGRPGAQYF. CDR3 nucleotides: TGCAGCGGGACCCGGGATAGCGGGAGGCCGGGGGCCCAGTACTTC. Together with reference TRBV29-1 and TRBJ2-5, the CDR3 gives the full variable domain: SAVISQKPSRDICQRGTSLTIQCQVDSQVTMMFWYRQQPGQSLTLIATANQGSEATYESGFVIDKFPISRPNLTFSTLTVSNMSPEDSSIYLCSGTRDSGRPGAQYFGPGTRLLVL.

This clone was seen more than once but under ten times. The chain carries TRBV19 and TRBJ2-3; D is ambiguous. Looked up from germline, CDR1 is LNHDA and CDR2 is SQIVND (reference sequence). The CDR3 loop spans 13 amino acids. Trimming pared 7 bases from V and 4 bases from J, leaving 12 bases between. The CDR3 protein is CASNAKAADTQYF. CDR3 DNA: TGTGCCAGTAATGCCAAGGCGGCAGATACGCAGTATTTT.

The chain employs TRBV19 and TRBJ2-2; unclear D gene. This CDR3 contains 14 residues. Germline CDR1 reads LNHDA; CDR2 reads SQIVND (reference sequence). Trimming took 2 bases from V and 0 from J, leaving 4 bases between them. The CDR3 DNA reads TGTGCCAGTAGTATAACAGCGAACACCGGGGAGCTGTTTTTT. This gives the protein CASSITANTGELFF.

The chain employs TRBV7-9 and TRBJ1-2, with TRBD1 identical over 9 bases. This CDR3 is built from 13 residues. From germline, CDR1 is SEHNR and CDR2 FQNEAQ (reference sequence). V shed 7 bases and J 8 bases; nucleotides not matched to a gene: 8. In DNA form, the CDR3 reads TGTGCCAGCACCTCGGGACAGGGAAGAGGCTACACCTTC. Residues: CASTSGQGRGYTF.

This clone was seen only once. This rearrangement joins TRBV29-1 to TRBJ2-7; 11 nucleotides align to TRBD2. Germline CDR1 reads SQVTM; CDR2 reads ANQGSEA. The CDR3 consists of 15 residues. V trimming: 7 bases; J trimming: 3 bases; junction bases outside the gene matches: 11. The DNA for the CDR3 is TGCAGCGCTGCAACCGGGACTAGCGGAAGCTACGAGCAGTACTTC. It codes for CSAATGTSGSYEQYF.

V usage is TRBV5-1 and J usage is TRBJ1-1; weak D call: TRBD1 (5 bases). Looked up from germline, CDR1 is SGHRS and CDR2 is YFSETQ. Trimming pared 1 base from V and 5 bases from J, leaving 9 bases between. The CDR3 consists of 13 residues. CDR3 loop: CASSLYGGTEAFF. CDR3 sequence (DNA): TGCGCCAGCAGCTTGTACGGGGGGACTGAAGCTTTCTTT.

The J gene is TRBJ2-1, the V gene TRBV28; 10 bases map to TRBD1. Germline-derived CDR1 and CDR2 are MDHEN and SYDVKM. CDR3 length: 11 residues. The trim removed 3 bases at V and 15 bases at J, leaving 2 bases unmatched. The CDR3 DNA is TGTGCCAGCAGTTTGGACAGGGGGTCGTTCTTC. It translates to CASSLDRGSFF.

The chain uses TRBV30 and TRBJ2-4, with TRBD1 matching 9 bases. Germline V gene data show CDR1 as GTSNPN and CDR2 as SVGIG (reference sequence). The CDR3 totals 14 residues. J was trimmed by 9 bases and V by 0 bases; bases with no gene match: 6. The CDR3 DNA is TGTGCCTGGAGTGTAACAGGGGGCGGTGGCATTCAGTACTTC. Protein product: CAWSVTGGGGIQYF.

The genes are TRBV7-9 and TRBJ2-7; weak D call: TRBD2 (6 bases). Trimming cost V 3 bases and J 5 bases, with 17 bases left between them. The germline CDR1 and CDR2 sequences are SEHNR and FQNEAQ (reference sequence). CDR3 size: 15 residues. CDR3 nucleotides: TGTGCCAGCAGCTTCCCAATCCGTGGGGGGAACGAGCAGTACTTC. Amino acid sequence: CASSFPIRGGNEQYF. The full variable domain, rest sourced from reference TRBV7-9 and TRBJ2-7, is DTGVSQNPRHKITKRGQNVTFRCDPISEHNRLYWYRQTLGQGPEFLTYFQNEAQLEKSRLLSDRFSAERPKGSFSTLEIQRTEQGDSAMYLCASSFPIRGGNEQYFGPGTRLTVT.

This chain joins TRBV6-4 and TRBJ2-1, with a tentative D call TRBD2 (6 bases). With 0 bases removed from V and 3 bases from J, the gap between germline ends came to 12 bases. Germline-derived CDR1 and CDR2 are MRHNA and SNTAGT. This CDR3 comprises 16 residues. This chain's CDR3 is CASSDSDGRGYNEQFF. CDR3 sequence (DNA): TGTGCCAGCAGTGACTCTGACGGGAGAGGCTACAATGAGCAGTTCTTC.

J is TRBJ1-2 and V is TRBV6-1; D not resolved. V lost 4 bases and J lost 2, with 14 bases in between. The CDR3 has 15 residues. The V gene's germline CDR1 is MNHNS and CDR2 SASEGT. CDR3 in amino acids: CASSARSHLNYGYTF. CDR3 DNA: TGTGCCAGCAGTGCTCGAAGCCACCTAAACTATGGCTACACCTTC.

This clone was detected only a few times. The chain couples TRBV4-2 to TRBJ2-7, with 7 bases fitting TRBD2. This CDR3 spans 16 amino acids. After removal of 2 bases from V and 3 bases from J, the junction contained 10 bases not matched to a gene. Germline V gives CDR1 LGHNA, CDR2 YNFKEQ. CDR3 DNA: TGTGCCAGCAGCCAAAAGGAGGGAGGGGAGAACTACGAGCAGTACTTC. Translation: CASSQKEGGENYEQYF.

This chain connects TRBV19 to TRBJ1-1; possible D gene TRBD1, 6 bases. Germline-derived CDR1 and CDR2 are LNHDA and SQIVND (reference sequence). This CDR3 comprises 15 residues. Trimming took 5 bases from V and 0 from J, leaving 13 bases between them. Here the CDR3 DNA reads TGTGCCAGTAGTCCACGACAGGTAATGAACACTGAAGCTTTCTTT. Translated: CASSPRQVMNTEAFF.

This clone came up once. This chain uses TRBV5-1 with TRBJ1-2, with D possibly TRBD1 on 5 matching bases. V was shortened by 0 bases and J by 6 bases, with 15 bases between the two germline ends. CDR3 size: 15 residues. Germline V gene data show CDR1 as SGHRS and CDR2 as YFSETQ. The CDR3 sequence is CASSLETRAVNGYTF. CDR3 bases: TGCGCCAGCAGCTTGGAAACCAGGGCGGTAAATGGCTACACCTTC.

The chain combines TRBV5-1 with TRBJ2-5; D is possibly TRBD2 (6 bases). Germline CDR1 and CDR2: SGHRS and YFSETQ. The CDR3 sequence is 15 residues long. The ends were cut back, 0 bases at V and 1 base at J, with 10 bases in the middle. The CDR3 nucleotides are TGCGCCAGCAGCTTGGGGCTAGCGACCCAAGAGACCCAGTACTTC. Its protein product is CASSLGLATQETQYF. Using reference TRBV5-1 and TRBJ2-5 for the parts outside the CDR3, the full variable domain is KAGVTQTPRYLIKTRGQQVTLSCSPISGHRSVSWYQQTPGQGLQFLFEYFSETQRNKGNFPGRFSGRQFSNSRSEMNVSTLELGDSALYLCASSLGLATQETQYFGPGTRLLVL.

This clone was observed once. V usage is TRBV25-1 and J usage is TRBJ1-2; D unclear. Germline V lookup: CDR1 MGHDK, CDR2 SYGVNS. V was clipped by 2 bases and J by 4 bases, with 8 bases between them. The CDR3 loop spans 13 amino acids. Written as DNA, the CDR3 is TGTGCCAGCAGTGAAAAGGAGTCCTATGGCTACACCTTC. Its translation is CASSEKESYGYTF.

This chain uses TRBV2 with TRBJ1-1, with TRBD1 matching over 8 bases. V was pared by 2 bases and J by 3 bases, with 2 bases of the junction left unmatched. This CDR3 comprises 14 residues. CDR1 is SNHLY and CDR2 is FYNNEI in the germline V gene. CDR3 residues: CASSETGGDTEAFF. In DNA, the CDR3 is TGTGCCAGCAGTGAAACAGGGGGGGACACTGAAGCTTTCTTT. The variable domain in full, with the rest retrieved from reference TRBV2 and TRBJ1-1, is EPEVTQTPSHQVTQMGQEVILRCVPISNHLYFYWYRQILGQKVEFLVSFYNNEISEKSEIFDDQFSVERPDGSNFTLKIRSTKLEDSAMYFCASSETGGDTEAFFGQGTRLTVV.

The rearrangement uses TRBV10-3 and TRBJ2-7; the match to TRBD1 covers 7 bases. V gave up 11 bases and J gave up 1 base; unmatched junction bases: 14. CDR1 and CDR2 from the germline V gene are ENHRY and SYGVKD. CDR3 length: 15 amino acids. The CDR3 loop is CAACFTGDGSYEQYF. CDR3 nucleotide sequence: TGTGCCGCCTGTTTCACAGGGGATGGGTCCTACGAGCAGTACTTC.

The rearrangement joins TRBV6-1 to TRBJ2-2, with D unclear. This CDR3 has 13 amino acids. In germline, CDR1 is MNHNS, CDR2 SASEGT. V lost 7 bases and J lost 3, with 9 bases in between. This CDR3 is CASTQEYTGELFF. Written as DNA, the CDR3 is TGTGCCAGCACCCAAGAGTACACCGGGGAGCTGTTTTTT.

The chain has TRBV4-1 and TRBJ2-2; the match to TRBD2 covers 8 bases. With 0 bases clipped from V and 7 bases from J, the junction kept 10 bases outside the gene matches. The CDR3 has 17 amino acids. Germline V gives CDR1 MGHRA, CDR2 YSYEKL. The CDR3 region is CASSQDGGRGGLGELFF. CDR3 DNA: TGCGCCAGCAGCCAAGATGGGGGCCGGGGGGGCCTCGGGGAGCTGTTTTTT.

The chain is built from TRBV5-4 and TRBJ2-1; 11 positions agree with TRBD2. V lost 2 bases, J lost 7 bases, and 5 bases stayed unmatched. Germline CDR1 and CDR2: SGHNT and YYREEE (reference sequence). The CDR3 covers 15 residues. The CDR3 DNA reads as TGTGCCAGCAGCTTTAGCGGGAGGGCCCGAAATGAGCAGTTCTTC. Its translation is CASSFSGRARNEQFF.

This chain uses TRBV7-9 with TRBJ1-1; D gene unclear. Trimming left V 2 bases short and J 4 bases short, with 5 bases between. The CDR3 is made up of 12 amino acids. Germline V CDR1 and CDR2: SEHNR, FQNEAQ (reference sequence). This CDR3 is CASSLTGTEAFF. Here the CDR3 DNA reads TGTGCCAGCAGCTTAACCGGCACTGAAGCTTTCTTT.

The V and J genes are TRBV5-1 and TRBJ1-1, with 11 nucleotides matching TRBD1. Germline-derived CDR1 and CDR2 are SGHRS and YFSETQ. The CDR3 totals 16 residues. The V gene end was trimmed by 3 bases and the J gene end by 1 base; junction bases not matched to a gene: 5. CDR3 nucleotide sequence: TGCGCCAGCAGCTCCCGGACAGGGGGCCCGAACACTGAAGCTTTCTTT. This gives the protein CASSSRTGGPNTEAFF.

V usage is TRBV9 and J usage is TRBJ2-1; TRBD1 matches 7 bases. Germline loops: CDR1 SGDLS, CDR2 YYNGEE. CDR3 length equals 16 residues. V dropped 4 bases and J dropped 1; count of bases not matched to a gene: 8. The CDR3 sequence: CASSTRDSFSYNEQFF. CDR3 coding DNA: TGTGCCAGCAGCACAAGGGACAGCTTTTCCTACAATGAGCAGTTCTTC.

This clone was seen a few times. This chain uses TRBV5-1 with TRBJ1-4; 9 nucleotides agree with TRBD1. The germline gives CDR1 SGHRS, CDR2 YFSETQ. The CDR3 is made up of 15 amino acids. V was pared by 0 bases and J by 7 bases, with 4 bases of the junction left unmatched. CDR3 protein: CASSLAPQGAEKLFF. CDR3 nucleotides: TGCGCCAGCAGCTTGGCCCCACAGGGGGCTGAAAAACTGTTTTTT. The whole variable domain, remainder taken from reference TRBV5-1 and TRBJ1-4, is KAGVTQTPRYLIKTRGQQVTLSCSPISGHRSVSWYQQTPGQGLQFLFEYFSETQRNKGNFPGRFSGRQFSNSRSEMNVSTLELGDSALYLCASSLAPQGAEKLFFGSGTQLSVL.

Concerning this clone itself: At one of its ends the junction is not consistent with the germline gene, which may arise from a read error. V gene TRBV5-5 combines with J gene TRBJ1-5; D not certain. The length of the CDR3 is 14 residues. Germline V gene sequence: CDR1 SGHKS, CDR2 YYEKEE (reference sequence). CDR3 sequence (DNA): TGTGCCAGCAGCTGGGTGGGTAGCAATCAGTCCCAGCATTTT. As protein: CASSWVGSNQSQHF. The variable domain in full, with the rest retrieved from reference TRBV5-5 and TRBJ1-5, is DAGVTQSPTHLIKTRGQQVTLRCSPISGHKSVSWYQQVLGQGPQFIFQYYEKEERGRGNFPDRFSARQFPNYSSELNVNALLLGDSALYLCASSWVGSNQSQHFGDGTRLSIL.

The chain has TRBV7-2 and TRBJ2-2, with unresolved D. Looked up from germline, CDR1 is SGHTA and CDR2 is FQGNSA. The CDR3 loop spans 13 amino acids. V lost 1 base and J 3 bases, leaving 3 bases between the germline ends. CDR3 region: CASSLVYTGELFF. The CDR3 region has the DNA TGTGCCAGCAGCTTAGTCTACACCGGGGAGCTGTTTTTT.

The rearrangement joins TRBV4-1 to TRBJ2-5; D perhaps matches TRBD1 (5 bases). Trimming took off 0 bases at V and 5 bases at J, with 16 bases between the two ends. Per the germline V gene, CDR1 is MGHRA and CDR2 is YSYEKL. This CDR3 comprises 16 residues. This CDR3 is CASSQDLSRARETQYF. Here the CDR3 DNA reads TGCGCCAGCAGCCAAGATTTGAGCAGGGCCCGGGAGACCCAGTACTTC.

The chain has TRBV7-9 and TRBJ2-2; 7 bases line up with TRBD1. There are 15 residues in the CDR3. V was pared by 5 bases and J by 7 bases, with 10 bases of the junction left unmatched. CDR1 and CDR2 from the germline V gene are SEHNR and FQNEAQ (reference sequence). CDR3 sequence: CASSPNPGTDGELFF. CDR3 sequence (DNA): TGTGCCAGCAGCCCGAATCCCGGGACAGACGGGGAGCTGTTTTTT.

This clone was observed a handful of times. This chain connects TRBV9 to TRBJ1-6; 8 positions agree with TRBD1. Trimming cost V 0 bases and J 7 bases; bases outside gene matches: 3. Germline V gene data show CDR1 as SGDLS and CDR2 as YYNGEE. CDR3 length equals 15 residues. CDR3 residues: CASSVAGGGNSPLHF. The CDR3 bases are TGTGCCAGCAGCGTAGCAGGGGGCGGAAATTCACCCCTCCACTTT.

This clone has more than one count but fewer than ten. The V call is TRBV6-1, the J call TRBJ2-7; 8 nucleotides match TRBD2. V lost 2 bases to trimming and J lost 2 bases; unmatched junction nucleotides: 14. CDR1 is MNHNS, CDR2 SASEGT, per germline. The CDR3 spans 18 residues. The CDR3 DNA reads TGTGCCAGCAGTGAAAAGATCGGCGGGGGGTCGGTCCCCTACGAGCAGTACTTC. As protein: CASSEKIGGGSVPYEQYF.